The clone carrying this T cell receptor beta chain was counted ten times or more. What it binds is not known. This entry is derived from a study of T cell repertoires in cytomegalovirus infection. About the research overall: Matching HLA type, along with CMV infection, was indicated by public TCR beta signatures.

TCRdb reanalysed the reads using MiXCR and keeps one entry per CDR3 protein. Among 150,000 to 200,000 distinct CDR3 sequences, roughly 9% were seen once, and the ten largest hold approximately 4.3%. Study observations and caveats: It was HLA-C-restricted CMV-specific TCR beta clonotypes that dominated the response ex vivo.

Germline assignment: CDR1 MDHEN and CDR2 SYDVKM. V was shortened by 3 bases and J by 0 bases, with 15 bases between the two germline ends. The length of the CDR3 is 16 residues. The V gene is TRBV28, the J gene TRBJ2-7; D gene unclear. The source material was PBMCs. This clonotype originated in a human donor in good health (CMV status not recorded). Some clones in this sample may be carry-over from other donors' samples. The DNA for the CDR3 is TGTGCCAGCAGTTTTACCCCCAGGCGATTCTCCTACGAGCAGTACTTC. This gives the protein CASSFTPRRFSYEQYF.